One sample yielded the 20 T cell receptor beta chains listed below, sequenced in a study of blood T cell repertoires in COVID-19. Assay used: immunoSEQ multiplex PCR; TCRdb lists only in-frame clones, some missing. The sample gives 650,000 to 800,000 clones, approximately 90% of which show up once; roughly 0.25% is in the top ten. The source material was peripheral blood. The receptors were gathered from a woman under 30 with acute or convalescent COVID-19.

The chain links TRBV24-1 to TRBJ2-1; 10 nucleotides match TRBD2. The germline V gene has CDR1 KGHDR and CDR2 SFDVKD. The CDR3 contains 16 residues. V dropped 7 bases and J dropped 8; count of bases not matched to a gene: 13. CDR3 loop: CATSGRLVSGRDEQFF. In DNA, the CDR3 is TGTGCCACCAGCGGGAGGTTGGTAAGCGGGAGGGATGAGCAGTTCTTC.

The chain's CDR3 is CSGRGDPNYGYTF. The CDR3 nucleotides are TGCAGCGGGCGGGGGGATCCTAACTATGGCTACACCTTC. V is TRBV29-1 and J is TRBJ1-2; a weak D match, TRBD1 (5 bases). The CDR3 sequence is 13 residues long. V dropped 7 bases and J dropped 0 bases, with 12 bases sitting between them. Germline lookup yields CDR1 SQVTM and CDR2 ANQGSEA.

The chain uses TRBV29-1 and TRBJ1-2, with 7 bases lining up with TRBD1. The CDR3 sequence is 13 residues long. Germline values: CDR1 SQVTM, CDR2 ANQGSEA. V was pared by 5 bases and J by 8 bases, with 11 bases of the junction left unmatched. The CDR3 reads CSVHLGGALGYTF. CDR3 nucleotides: TGCAGCGTTCACCTAGGGGGCGCCTTGGGCTACACCTTC.

The rearrangement uses TRBV21-1 and TRBJ1-5; TRBD1 is taken as the D call from the table, unchecked against the DNA. TRBV21-1 is deemed a pseudogene. This CDR3 comprises 17 residues. Here the CDR3 DNA reads TGTGCCACTAACGCGGGGGACAGGGGAAAGGTTAGTCAGCCCCAGCATTTT. Residues: CATNAGDRGKVSQPQHF.

The V gene is TRBV29-1, the J gene TRBJ1-2, with D perhaps TRBD1 (6 bases). With 7 bases removed from V and 3 bases from J, the gap between germline ends came to 15 bases. CDR1 SQVTM and CDR2 ANQGSEA come from the germline V gene. The CDR3 has 13 amino acids. CDR3 nucleotide sequence: TGCAGCGCGGGTCCTTACAGGGACTATGGCTACACCTTC. This encodes CSAGPYRDYGYTF.

The rearrangement links TRBV9 to TRBJ1-5; D is unclear. The germline V gene encodes CDR1 SGDLS and CDR2 YYNGEE. Trimming took 7 bases from V and 3 from J, leaving 2 bases between them. This CDR3 contains 10 residues. The CDR3 is CASYNQPQHF. The CDR3, as DNA: TGTGCCAGCTACAATCAGCCCCAGCATTTT. Full variable domain (missing parts from reference TRBV9 and TRBJ1-5): DSGVTQTPKHLITATGQRVTLRCSPRSGDLSVYWYQQSLDQGLQFLIQYYNGEERAKGNILERFSAQQFPDLHSELNLSSLELGDSALYFCASYNQPQHFGDGTRLSIL.

The chain joins TRBV5-1 to TRBJ2-7; 15 nucleotides line up with TRBD2. CDR1 is SGHRS and CDR2 is YFSETQ in the germline V gene. J gave up 2 bases and V 0 bases, and 6 bases lay outside the gene matches. The CDR3 has 18 amino acids. The CDR3 DNA reads as TGCGCCAGCAGCTTGGGCCTGCGGACTAGCGGGGGGGCCTACGAGCAGTACTTC. It specifies CASSLGLRTSGGAYEQYF.

This chain joins TRBV4-1 and TRBJ2-5; 11 bases are shared with TRBD2. The J segment lost 1 base and the V segment lost 4 bases, leaving 5 bases of the junction unmatched. The CDR3 totals 16 residues. Germline CDR1 MGHRA, CDR2 YSYEKL. The CDR3 here is CASSPGLAGLQETQYF. DNA of the CDR3: TGCGCCAGCAGCCCAGGACTAGCGGGTCTCCAAGAGACCCAGTACTTC.

The chain employs TRBV5-6 and TRBJ1-2; D is unresolved. V was cut by 0 bases and J by 6 bases, with 9 bases left in between. The length of the CDR3 is 13 residues. Germline V gene lookup returns CDR1 SGHDT and CDR2 YYEEEE. CDR3 coding DNA: TGTGCCAGCAGCTTGGGCGACTCTCATGGCTACACCTTC. Residues: CASSLGDSHGYTF. The complete variable domain, with remaining parts taken from reference TRBV5-6 and TRBJ1-2, reads DAGVTQSPTHLIKTRGQQVTLRCSPKSGHDTVSWYQQALGQGPQFIFQYYEEEERQRGNFPDRFSGHQFPNYSSELNVNALLLGDSALYLCASSLGDSHGYTFGSGTRLTVV.

This chain joins TRBV12-3 or TRBV12-4 and TRBJ1-2, with a weak D call TRBD1 (5 bases). With 1 base removed from V and 8 bases from J, the gap between germline ends came to 8 bases. There are 12 residues in the CDR3. CDR3 amino acids: CASSLGTRGYTF. CDR3 nucleotides: TGTGCCAGCAGTTTAGGGACACGCGGCTACACCTTC.

This chain links TRBV7-8 with TRBJ1-1; the match to TRBD1 covers 8 bases. CDR3 size: 17 residues. From germline, CDR1 is SGHVS and CDR2 FQNEAQ. V lost 1 base to trimming and J lost 0 bases; unmatched junction nucleotides: 7. CDR3 nucleotides: TGTGCCAGCAGCTTAGGGCAGGGGGCCGATTTGAACACTGAAGCTTTCTTT. Its translation: CASSLGQGADLNTEAFF.

This clone appeared a few times. V gene TRBV5-6 combines with J gene TRBJ1-1; TRBD1 matches at 7 bases. CDR1 is SGHDT and CDR2 is YYEEEE in the germline V gene. The CDR3 loop spans 15 amino acids. Trimming removed 0 bases from V and 8 bases from J; junction bases left unmatched: 10. The CDR3 DNA reads as TGTGCCAGCAGCTTGGCGAACAAGGGGGCCACCGAAGCTTTCTTT. The encoded protein is CASSLANKGATEAFF.

This chain joins TRBV3-1 (or the pseudogene TRBV3-2) and TRBJ2-4; D is perhaps TRBD2 (6 bases). V lost 4 bases, J lost 0 bases, and 22 bases lay in between. Germline loops: CDR1 LGHDT, CDR2 YNNKEL (reference sequence). The length of the CDR3 is 19 residues. In DNA form, the CDR3 reads TGTGCCAGCAGCCGCTACGCCAGACCGGGACTCCTAGCCAAAAACATTCAGTACTTC. This sequence encodes CASSRYARPGLLAKNIQYF.

This clone was counted once. The gene calls are TRBV19 and TRBJ1-2; weak D call: TRBD1 (6 bases). Trimming left V 5 bases short and J 4 bases short, with 14 bases between. Per germline, CDR1 LNHDA and CDR2 SQIVND (reference sequence). This CDR3 region has 14 residues. The CDR3 loop is CASSPGQTAYGYTF. DNA for the CDR3: TGTGCCAGTAGTCCCGGACAGACCGCCTATGGCTACACCTTC.

The V call is TRBV7-8, the J call TRBJ1-2; the match to TRBD1 covers 7 bases. Germline V gene data show CDR1 as SGHVS and CDR2 as FQNEAQ. The CDR3 is 13 amino acids. J gave up 7 bases and V 5 bases, and 7 bases lay outside the gene matches. The DNA for the CDR3 is TGTGCCAGCAGCACCGGGACAGCTTCTGGCTACACCTTC. Protein: CASSTGTASGYTF. The whole variable domain, remainder taken from reference TRBV7-8 and TRBJ1-2, is GAGVSQSPRYKVAKRGQDVALRCDPISGHVSLFWYQQALGQGPEFLTYFQNEAQLDKSGLPSDRFFAERPEGSVSTLKIQRTQQEDSAVYLCASSTGTASGYTFGSGTRLTVV.

To note about this clone: This sample also contains other DNA sequences that code for the same CDR3. V and J are TRBV6-5 and TRBJ1-1; D call uncertain. Trimming stripped 2 bases from V and 2 bases from J, with 9 bases between. The V gene's germline CDR1 is MNHEY and CDR2 SVGAGI. The CDR3 has 14 residues. CDR3 in amino acids: CASSYRTGNTEAFF. As DNA, the CDR3 is TGTGCCAGCAGTTACCGGACGGGAAACACTGAAGCTTTCTTT.

J is TRBJ2-3 and V is TRBV24-1; 10 bases are a match to TRBD2. The J segment lost 3 bases and the V segment lost 7 bases, leaving 6 bases of the junction unmatched. The CDR3 runs to 15 residues. Germline CDR1 and CDR2: KGHDR and SFDVKD. CDR3 sequence reads: CATSATSGATDTQYF. CDR3 nucleotide sequence: TGTGCCACCAGCGCTACTAGCGGGGCTACAGATACGCAGTATTTT.

The chain carries TRBV11-2 and TRBJ1-1, with no clear D. Deletions cut 8 bases from V and 4 bases from J, with 8 bases between. There are 11 residues in the CDR3. Germline assignment: CDR1 SGHAT and CDR2 FQNNGV. The CDR3 reads CASADTTEAFF. In nucleotides, the CDR3 is TGTGCCAGCGCCGACACCACTGAAGCTTTCTTT.

The genes are TRBV18 and TRBJ1-2; D is uncertain. V lost 0 bases to trimming and J lost 0 bases, with 14 bases between them. Germline values: CDR1 KGHSH, CDR2 LQKENI. The CDR3 runs 17 residues. CDR3 nucleotides: TGTGCCAGCTCACCACCAGCTTACAGCTCAACTAACTATGGCTACACCTTC. Amino acid sequence: CASSPPAYSSTNYGYTF.

Only one count was recorded for this clone. V and J are TRBV19 and TRBJ2-6; 7 positions match TRBD1. CDR1 and CDR2 (germline): LNHDA, SQIVND (reference sequence). The CDR3 totals 19 residues. The ends lost 1 base at V and 0 bases at J; junction bases unmatched: 9. The CDR3 DNA reads as TGTGCCAGTAGTATAGTGAGGGACAGTTGGAGCTCTGGGGCCAACGTCCTGACTTTC. Its translation: CASSIVRDSWSSGANVLTF.